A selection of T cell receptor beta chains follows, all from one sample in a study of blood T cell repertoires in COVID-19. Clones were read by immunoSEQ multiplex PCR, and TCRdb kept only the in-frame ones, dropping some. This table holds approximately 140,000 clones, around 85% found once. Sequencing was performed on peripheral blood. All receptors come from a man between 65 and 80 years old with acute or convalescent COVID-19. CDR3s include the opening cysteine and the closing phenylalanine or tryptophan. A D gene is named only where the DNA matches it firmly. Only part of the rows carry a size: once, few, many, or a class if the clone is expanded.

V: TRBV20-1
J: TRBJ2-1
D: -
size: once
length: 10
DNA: TGCAGTGCTAGTTACACCCACCTTTTCTTC
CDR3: CSASYTHLFF

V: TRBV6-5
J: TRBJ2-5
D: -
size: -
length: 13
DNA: TGTGCCAGCCGTAGGAGGAGGGAAGAGACCCGGTACTTC
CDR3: CASRRRREETRYF

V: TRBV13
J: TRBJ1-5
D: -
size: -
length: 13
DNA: TGTGCCAGCAGCTTAGGCAGGGAACAGCCCCAGCATTTT
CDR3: CASSLGREQPQHF

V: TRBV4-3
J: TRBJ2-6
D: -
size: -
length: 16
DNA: TGCGCCAGCAGCAGCCAGGGTGCGGCTGGGGCCAACGTCCTGACTTTC
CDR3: CASSSQGAAGANVLTF

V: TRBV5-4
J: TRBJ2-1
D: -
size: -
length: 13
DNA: TGTGCCAGCAGCTTGAGAGTCTACAATGAGCAGTTCTTC
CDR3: CASSLRVYNEQFF

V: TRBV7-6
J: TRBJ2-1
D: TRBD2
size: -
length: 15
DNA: TGTGCCAGCAGCCCCGGGACTAGCGGATACAATGAGCAGTTCTTC
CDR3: CASSPGTSGYNEQFF

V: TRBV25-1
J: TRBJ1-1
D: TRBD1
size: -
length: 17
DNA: TGTGCCAGCAGTGACCCCAAGGCGCCAGGGGGGAACACTGAAGCTTTCTTT
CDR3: CASSDPKAPGGNTEAFF

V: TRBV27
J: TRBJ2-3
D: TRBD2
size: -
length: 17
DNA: TGTGCCAGCAGCTCCGGACTAGCGGGACCTAACACAGATACGCAGTATTTT
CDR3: CASSSGLAGPNTDTQYF

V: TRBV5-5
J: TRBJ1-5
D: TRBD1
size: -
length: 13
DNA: TGTGCCAGCAGCTCCCACAGGGGGGAGACCCAGCATTTT
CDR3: CASSSHRGETQHF

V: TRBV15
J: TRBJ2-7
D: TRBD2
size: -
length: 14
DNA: TGTGCCACCAGCTTCTGGCGGGGGGCCTACGAGCAGTACTTC
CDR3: CATSFWRGAYEQYF

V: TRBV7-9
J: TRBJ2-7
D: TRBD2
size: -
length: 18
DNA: TGTGCCAGCAGCTCGGGACTAGCGGGAAGAAGAGGTCCCTACGAGCAGTACTTC
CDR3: CASSSGLAGRRGPYEQYF

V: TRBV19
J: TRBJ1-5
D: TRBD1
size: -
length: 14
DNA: TGTGCCAGTAGCACTACAGGGGTGGACCAGCCCCAGCATTTT
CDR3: CASSTTGVDQPQHF

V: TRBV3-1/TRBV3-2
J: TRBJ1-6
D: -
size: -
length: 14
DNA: TGTGCCAGCAGCTTGCGGACAGATAATTCACCCCTCCACTTT
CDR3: CASSLRTDNSPLHF

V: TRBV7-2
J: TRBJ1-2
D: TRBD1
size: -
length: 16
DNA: TGTGCCAGCAGCTTACCCGGACAGGGCAGGTACTATGGCTACACCTTC
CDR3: CASSLPGQGRYYGYTF

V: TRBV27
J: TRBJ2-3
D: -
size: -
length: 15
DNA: TGTGCCAGCAGTTTAGGAGCCTGGGAGACAGATACGCAGTATTTT
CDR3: CASSLGAWETDTQYF

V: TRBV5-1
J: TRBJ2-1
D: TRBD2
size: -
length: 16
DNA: TGCGCCAGCAGCTCAGGACTAGCCCAAACCTACAATGAGCAGTTCTTC
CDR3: CASSSGLAQTYNEQFF

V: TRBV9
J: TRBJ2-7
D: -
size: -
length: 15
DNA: TGTGCCAGCAGCACCGTTGGGAGAACCCTAGAGGAGCAGTACTTC
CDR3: CASSTVGRTLEEQYF

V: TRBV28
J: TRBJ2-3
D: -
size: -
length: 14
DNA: TGTGCCAGCAGTCCCCTCGGAGGCACAGATACGCAGTATTTT
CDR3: CASSPLGGTDTQYF

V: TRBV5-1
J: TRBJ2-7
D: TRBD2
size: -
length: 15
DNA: TGCGCCAGCAGCTTGGGTCCGGGGAGGGCCTACGAGCAGTACTTC
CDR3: CASSLGPGRAYEQYF

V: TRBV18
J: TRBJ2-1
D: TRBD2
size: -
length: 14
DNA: TGTGCCACCCGAGAGGGGAGGGCCGGGAATGAGCAGTTCTTC
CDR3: CATREGRAGNEQFF

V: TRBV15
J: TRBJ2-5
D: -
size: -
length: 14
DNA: TGTGCCACCAGCAGAGACGACTATCAAGAGACCCAGTACTTC
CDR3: CATSRDDYQETQYF

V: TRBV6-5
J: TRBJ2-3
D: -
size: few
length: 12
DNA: TGTGCCAGCAGTTACGTCGGCGGGTTTCAGTATTTT
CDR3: CASSYVGGFQYF

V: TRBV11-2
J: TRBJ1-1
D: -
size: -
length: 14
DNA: TGTGCCAGCAGCCCAGCGGGGGGGGGAACTGAAGCTTTCTTT
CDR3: CASSPAGGGTEAFF

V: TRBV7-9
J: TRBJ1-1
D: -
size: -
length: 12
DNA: TGTGCCAGCAGCTTAGGGGAGAAGACCGCTTTCTTT
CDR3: CASSLGEKTAFF

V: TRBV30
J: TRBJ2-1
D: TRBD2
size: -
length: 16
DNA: TGTGCCTGGAGTCGATCGGGACTAGCGAGCTACAATGAGCAGTTCTTC
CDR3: CAWSRSGLASYNEQFF

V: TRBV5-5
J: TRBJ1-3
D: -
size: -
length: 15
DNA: TGTGCCAGCAGCTTGGTGGGGGCCTCTGGAAACACCATATATTTT
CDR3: CASSLVGASGNTIYF

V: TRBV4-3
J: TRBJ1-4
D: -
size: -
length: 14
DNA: TGCGCCAGCAGCCAAGATGTGTCGGATGAAAAACTGTTTTTT
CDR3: CASSQDVSDEKLFF

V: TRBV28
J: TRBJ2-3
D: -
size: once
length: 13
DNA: TGTGCCAGCAGTTTATTTCAGGGGGGTACGCAGTATTTT
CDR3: CASSLFQGGTQYF

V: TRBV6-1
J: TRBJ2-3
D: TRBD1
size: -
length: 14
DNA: TGTGCCAGCAGCTTGACAGGGGTGGCAGATACGCAGTATTTT
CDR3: CASSLTGVADTQYF

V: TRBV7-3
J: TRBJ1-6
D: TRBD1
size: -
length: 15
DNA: TGTGCCAGCAGCACCCAGGGGGATAGTAATTCACCCCTCCACTTT
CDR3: CASSTQGDSNSPLHF

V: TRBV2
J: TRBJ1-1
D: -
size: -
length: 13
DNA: TGTGCCAGCAAGGGGTCTAGGATGGGTGAAGCTTTCTTT
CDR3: CASKGSRMGEAFF

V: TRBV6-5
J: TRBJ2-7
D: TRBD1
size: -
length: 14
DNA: TGTGCCAGCAGAGACAGGGCCGTCACCTACGAGCAGTACTTC
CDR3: CASRDRAVTYEQYF

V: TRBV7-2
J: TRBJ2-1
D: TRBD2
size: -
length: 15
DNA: TGTGCCAGCAGCTTTACTAGCGGGAGGAGTAATGAGCAGTTCTTC
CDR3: CASSFTSGRSNEQFF

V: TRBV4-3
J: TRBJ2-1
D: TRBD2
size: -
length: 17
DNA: TGCGCCAGCAGCCAAGATCCAGCGGGAGGGGGTTACAATGAGCAGTTCTTC
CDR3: CASSQDPAGGGYNEQFF

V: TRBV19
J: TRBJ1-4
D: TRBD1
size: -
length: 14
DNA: TGTGCCAGTAGTTCCCGGACAGGGAATGAAAAACTGTTTTTT
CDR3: CASSSRTGNEKLFF

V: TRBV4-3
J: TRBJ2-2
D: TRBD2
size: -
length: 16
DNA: TGCGCCAGCAGCCAAGGGCTAGCGGATAACACCGGGGAGCTGTTTTTT
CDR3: CASSQGLADNTGELFF

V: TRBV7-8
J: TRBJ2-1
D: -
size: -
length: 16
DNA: TGTGCCAGCAGCTTCATCCGGGAGCGGATCGTCAATGAGCAGTTCTTC
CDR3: CASSFIRERIVNEQFF

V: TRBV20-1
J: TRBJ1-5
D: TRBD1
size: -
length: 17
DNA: TGCAGTGCTAGTTATGGGACAGGGAATCATGGCAATCAGCCCCAGCATTTT
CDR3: CSASYGTGNHGNQPQHF

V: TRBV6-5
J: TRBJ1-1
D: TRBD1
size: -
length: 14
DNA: TGTGCCAGCAGTTGGGACAGTCAGAACACTGAAGCTTTCTTT
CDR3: CASSWDSQNTEAFF

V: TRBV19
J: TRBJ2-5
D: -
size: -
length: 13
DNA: TGTGCCAGTAGAAGGGGAAACCAAGAGACCCAGTACTTC
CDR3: CASRRGNQETQYF

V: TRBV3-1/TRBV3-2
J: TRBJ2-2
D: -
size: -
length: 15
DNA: TGTGCCAGCAGCCAAGACGCGGCAGTGGGCGGGGAGCTGTTTTTT
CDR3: CASSQDAAVGGELFF

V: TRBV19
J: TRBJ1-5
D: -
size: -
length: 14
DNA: TGTGCCAGTACCCCAGGTTATAGCAATCAGCCCCAGCATTTT
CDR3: CASTPGYSNQPQHF

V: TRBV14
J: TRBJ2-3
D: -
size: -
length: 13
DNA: TGTGCCAGCAGCCCTCTTTCGGGGGATACGCAGTATTTT
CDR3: CASSPLSGDTQYF

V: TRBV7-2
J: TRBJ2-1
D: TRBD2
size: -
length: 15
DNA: TGTGCCAGCAGCTTCGGGTCTAGCGGGTACAATGAGCAGTTCTTC
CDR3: CASSFGSSGYNEQFF

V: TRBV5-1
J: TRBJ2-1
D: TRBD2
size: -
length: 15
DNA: TGCGCCAGCAGCTTGGCATTAGCGGGACACAATGAGCAGTTCTTC
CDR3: CASSLALAGHNEQFF

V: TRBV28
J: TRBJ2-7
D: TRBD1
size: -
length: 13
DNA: TGTGCCAGGTACCGGGACAGGGTGAACGAGCAGTACTTC
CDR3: CARYRDRVNEQYF

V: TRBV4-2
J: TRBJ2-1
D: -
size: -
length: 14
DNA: TGTGCCAGCAGCCAAGGGTCTGCCGGGGATGAGCAGTTCTTC
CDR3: CASSQGSAGDEQFF

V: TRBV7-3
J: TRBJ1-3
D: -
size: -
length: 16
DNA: TGTGCCAGCAGCCCAGCGGGGGCTGGCTCTGGAAACACCATATATTTT
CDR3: CASSPAGAGSGNTIYF